A selection of T cell receptor beta chains follows, all from one sample in a study of early T cells in non-severe SARS-CoV-2 infection. One entry per CDR3 protein results from TCRdb running MiXCR on the 5' RACE reads. Among 20,000 to 25,000 distinct CDR3 sequences listed, about 4.3% were seen once. Sequenced: whole blood. Receptor source: an adult who was a healthcare worker with PCR-confirmed SARS-CoV-2 infection or an uninfected control (not recorded which). CDR3s include the opening cysteine and the closing phenylalanine or tryptophan. D genes are given only for firm matches. The listing skips clone size in some rows; elsewhere it reads once, few, many or a size class.

v_call: TRBV13
clone_size: many
d_call: TRBD1
j_call: TRBJ1-2
cdr3_aa: CASSPPGTGGVGGYTF
cdr3_nt: TGTGCCAGCAGCCCCCCCGGGACAGGGGGCGTAGGAGGCTACACCTTC

v_call: TRBV7-8
clone_size: few
d_call: -
j_call: TRBJ2-2
cdr3_aa: CASSLELYRRPGELFF
cdr3_nt: TGTGCCAGCAGCTTAGAGTTATACAGGAGGCCCGGGGAGCTGTTTTTT

v_call: TRBV7-2
clone_size: many
d_call: TRBD2
j_call: TRBJ2-7
cdr3_aa: CASSLASSGGPYEQYF
cdr3_nt: TGTGCCAGCAGCTTAGCTTCAAGCGGGGGACCTTACGAGCAGTACTTC

v_call: TRBV24-1
clone_size: many
d_call: -
j_call: TRBJ2-7
cdr3_aa: CATGIGRDSYEQYF
cdr3_nt: TGTGCCACCGGAATTGGACGGGACTCCTACGAGCAGTACTTC

v_call: TRBV19
clone_size: many
d_call: TRBD1
j_call: TRBJ2-7
cdr3_aa: CASSGRDRAQEQYF
cdr3_nt: TGTGCCAGCTCAGGTCGGGACAGGGCTCAGGAGCAGTACTTC

v_call: TRBV11-2
clone_size: few
d_call: TRBD1
j_call: TRBJ1-1
cdr3_aa: CASSPWLTGDTEAFF
cdr3_nt: TGTGCCAGCAGCCCGTGGTTAACAGGGGACACTGAAGCTTTCTTT

v_call: TRBV5-1
clone_size: -
d_call: -
j_call: TRBJ2-5
cdr3_aa: CASSLGRTGQETQYF
cdr3_nt: TGCGCCAGCAGCTTGGGCCGTACCGGACAAGAGACCCAGTACTTC

v_call: TRBV7-6
clone_size: medium-sized
d_call: -
j_call: TRBJ1-6
cdr3_aa: CASRRDSSYNSPLHF
cdr3_nt: TGTGCCAGCAGAAGAGACAGCTCCTATAATTCACCCCTCCACTTT

v_call: TRBV30
clone_size: few
d_call: TRBD1
j_call: TRBJ1-1
cdr3_aa: CAWSPQGARGNTEAFF
cdr3_nt: TGTGCCTGGAGTCCTCAGGGGGCAAGGGGGAACACTGAAGCTTTCTTT

v_call: TRBV6-2/TRBV6-3
clone_size: -
d_call: -
j_call: TRBJ2-3
cdr3_aa: CASSSGPALLAGTDTQYF
cdr3_nt: TGTGCCAGCAGTTCCGGCCCGGCACTACTAGCCGGGACAGATACGCAGTATTTT

v_call: TRBV14
clone_size: -
d_call: -
j_call: TRBJ1-1
cdr3_aa: CASSQASGGVNTEAFF
cdr3_nt: TGTGCCAGCAGCCAAGCTTCAGGAGGGGTGAACACTGAAGCTTTCTTT

v_call: TRBV3-1
clone_size: medium-sized
d_call: TRBD2
j_call: TRBJ2-7
cdr3_aa: CASSPPGLAGGYEQYF
cdr3_nt: TGTGCCAGCAGCCCACCGGGACTAGCAGGAGGCTACGAGCAGTACTTC

v_call: TRBV20-1
clone_size: many
d_call: -
j_call: TRBJ2-1
cdr3_aa: CSALGAYNEQFF
cdr3_nt: TGCAGTGCTCTAGGGGCCTACAATGAGCAGTTCTTC

v_call: TRBV12-3/TRBV12-4
clone_size: few
d_call: -
j_call: TRBJ1-6
cdr3_aa: CASSSGTPNSPLHF
cdr3_nt: TGTGCCAGCAGTTCCGGGACGCCTAATTCACCCCTCCACTTT

v_call: TRBV4-2
clone_size: -
d_call: TRBD2
j_call: TRBJ2-5
cdr3_aa: CASSQEGLAGHETQYF
cdr3_nt: TGTGCCAGCAGCCAAGAAGGACTAGCGGGGCACGAGACCCAGTACTTC

v_call: TRBV6-5
clone_size: -
d_call: -
j_call: TRBJ1-2
cdr3_aa: CASSYRRGANGYTF
cdr3_nt: TGTGCCAGCAGTTACCGGAGGGGGGCGAATGGCTACACCTTC

v_call: TRBV6-2/TRBV6-3
clone_size: medium-sized
d_call: -
j_call: TRBJ2-1
cdr3_aa: CASAVGYNEQFF
cdr3_nt: TGTGCCAGCGCAGTTGGGTACAATGAGCAGTTCTTC

v_call: TRBV4-1
clone_size: few
d_call: -
j_call: TRBJ2-7
cdr3_aa: CASSQAGFDEQYF
cdr3_nt: TGCGCCAGCAGCCAAGCAGGGTTCGACGAGCAGTACTTC

v_call: TRBV19
clone_size: once
d_call: -
j_call: TRBJ2-3
cdr3_aa: CASSNLGVRDTQYF
cdr3_nt: TGTGCCAGTAGTAACTTAGGGGTTAGGGATACGCAGTATTTT

v_call: TRBV24-1
clone_size: medium-sized
d_call: TRBD1
j_call: TRBJ1-5
cdr3_aa: CATSDLSTGVFQPQHF
cdr3_nt: TGTGCCACCAGTGACCTGTCGACAGGGGTATTTCAGCCCCAGCATTTT

v_call: TRBV6-5
clone_size: many
d_call: -
j_call: TRBJ1-4
cdr3_aa: CASSYRLEEKLFF
cdr3_nt: TGTGCCAGCAGTTACCGATTGGAAGAAAAACTGTTTTTT

v_call: TRBV19
clone_size: many
d_call: -
j_call: TRBJ2-7
cdr3_aa: CASSIRPPVSNEQYF
cdr3_nt: TGTGCCAGTAGTATCCGACCTCCAGTAAGTAACGAGCAGTACTTC

v_call: TRBV7-9
clone_size: few
d_call: -
j_call: TRBJ2-5
cdr3_aa: CASSPRDLAKETQYF
cdr3_nt: TGTGCCAGCAGCCCCCGCGACCTCGCCAAAGAGACCCAGTACTTC

v_call: TRBV6-4
clone_size: medium-sized
d_call: -
j_call: TRBJ1-2
cdr3_aa: CASSDVPAAFNYGYTF
cdr3_nt: TGTGCCAGCAGTGACGTCCCGGCAGCATTTAACTATGGCTACACCTTC

v_call: TRBV7-2
clone_size: medium-sized
d_call: TRBD1
j_call: TRBJ1-2
cdr3_aa: CASSFTQGADYGYTF
cdr3_nt: TGTGCCAGCAGTTTTACCCAGGGGGCCGACTATGGCTACACCTTC

v_call: TRBV20-1
clone_size: few
d_call: TRBD2
j_call: TRBJ2-1
cdr3_aa: CSAGSAGGSEQFF
cdr3_nt: TGCAGTGCTGGCTCGGCGGGGGGCAGTGAGCAGTTCTTC

v_call: TRBV6-2/TRBV6-3
clone_size: -
d_call: TRBD1
j_call: TRBJ2-5
cdr3_aa: CASSYLTGVPETQYF
cdr3_nt: TGTGCCAGCAGCTACCTGACAGGGGTCCCGGAGACCCAGTACTTC

v_call: TRBV6-1
clone_size: many
d_call: -
j_call: TRBJ1-6
cdr3_aa: CASIKPGQGNSPLHF
cdr3_nt: TGTGCCAGCATAAAACCCGGGCAGGGGAATTCACCCCTCCACTTT

v_call: TRBV3-1
clone_size: -
d_call: -
j_call: TRBJ2-7
cdr3_aa: CASSQALLQYF
cdr3_nt: TGTGCCAGCAGCCAAGCACTTCTTCAGTACTTC

v_call: TRBV20-1
clone_size: -
d_call: TRBD2
j_call: TRBJ2-3
cdr3_aa: CSASPGLAGSDTQYF
cdr3_nt: TGCAGTGCCTCTCCGGGACTAGCGGGGTCAGATACGCAGTATTTT

v_call: TRBV9
clone_size: medium-sized
d_call: -
j_call: TRBJ2-3
cdr3_aa: CASSEVGSPGGVTDTQYF
cdr3_nt: TGTGCCAGCAGCGAAGTCGGGTCTCCCGGTGGGGTCACAGATACGCAGTATTTT

v_call: TRBV4-3
clone_size: -
d_call: -
j_call: TRBJ1-4
cdr3_aa: CASSQEGAKEKLFF
cdr3_nt: TGCGCCAGCAGCCAAGAGGGGGCAAAAGAAAAACTGTTTTTT

v_call: TRBV3-1
clone_size: many
d_call: -
j_call: TRBJ1-1
cdr3_aa: CASSRGDTEAFF
cdr3_nt: TGTGCCAGCAGCCGAGGGGACACTGAAGCTTTCTTT

v_call: TRBV30
clone_size: -
d_call: -
j_call: TRBJ2-5
cdr3_aa: CAWSHREETQYF
cdr3_nt: TGTGCCTGGAGCCACAGGGAAGAGACCCAGTACTTC

v_call: TRBV28
clone_size: few
d_call: -
j_call: TRBJ1-2
cdr3_aa: CASSLGGNGYTF
cdr3_nt: TGTGCCAGCAGCTTGGGCGGGAATGGCTACACCTTC

v_call: TRBV7-6
clone_size: many
d_call: TRBD1
j_call: TRBJ1-2
cdr3_aa: CASSLALGAQGDGYTF
cdr3_nt: TGTGCCAGCAGCTTAGCCCTAGGGGCCCAGGGGGATGGCTACACCTTC

v_call: TRBV6-5
clone_size: many
d_call: -
j_call: TRBJ2-3
cdr3_aa: CASSYSAGALTQYF
cdr3_nt: TGTGCCAGCAGTTACTCGGCAGGGGCCCTGACGCAGTATTTT

v_call: TRBV5-1
clone_size: few
d_call: -
j_call: TRBJ1-6
cdr3_aa: CASSEPGSPLHF
cdr3_nt: TGCGCCAGCAGCGAGCCAGGGTCACCCCTCCACTTT

v_call: TRBV7-6
clone_size: many
d_call: -
j_call: TRBJ2-1
cdr3_aa: CASSLPGLESYNEQFF
cdr3_nt: TGTGCCAGCAGCTTACCCGGGCTCGAATCCTACAATGAGCAGTTCTTC

v_call: TRBV11-2
clone_size: many
d_call: -
j_call: TRBJ2-5
cdr3_aa: CASSLEGTPKETQYF
cdr3_nt: TGTGCCAGCAGCTTAGAAGGGACACCCAAAGAGACCCAGTACTTC

v_call: TRBV7-6
clone_size: medium-sized
d_call: TRBD1
j_call: TRBJ1-2
cdr3_aa: CASSGGTDQAGYTF
cdr3_nt: TGTGCCAGCAGCGGGGGGACAGACCAGGCCGGCTACACCTTC

v_call: TRBV25-1
clone_size: many
d_call: -
j_call: TRBJ1-1
cdr3_aa: CASRQINRDTEAFF
cdr3_nt: TGTGCCAGCAGACAGATAAACAGGGACACTGAAGCTTTCTTT

v_call: TRBV3-1
clone_size: many
d_call: -
j_call: TRBJ2-5
cdr3_aa: CASSQNRRGETQYF
cdr3_nt: TGTGCCAGCAGCCAGAACAGGCGCGGGGAGACCCAGTACTTC